These T cell receptor beta chains were read from a single sample in a study of T cell changes during pregnancy in multiple sclerosis. Clones were sequenced by immunoSEQ multiplex PCR, and TCRdb holds only the in-frame ones, with some missing. The repertoire holds about 120,000 clones, over 85% seen once, with approximately 6.2% in the top ten. Source: peripheral blood, taken before pregnancy. These receptors were obtained from a female donor with multiple sclerosis, enrolled in a pregnancy study. Each CDR3 is given with its conserved first and last residue. A D gene is named only where the DNA matches it firmly. Clone size, where shown, is once, few, many, or a class for clones that have expanded.

D,V,size,J,DNA,CDR3
-,TRBV2,-,TRBJ2-3,TGTGCCAGCAGTCCGGGTCTTAGCACAGATACGCAGTATTTT,CASSPGLSTDTQYF
TRBD1,TRBV5-4,-,TRBJ1-1,TGTGCCAGCAGCTCACCAAGGACAGGGAAAGGAGTGAACACTGAAGCTTTCTTT,CASSSPRTGKGVNTEAFF
-,TRBV5-1,-,TRBJ1-6,TGCGCCAGCACCCCTGGGGTGGAGGGAAAACCCCTCCACTTT,CASTPGVEGKPLHF
TRBD1,TRBV6-1,-,TRBJ2-7,TGTGCCAGCAGTGCCATAACAGGGGGTCATAGCTACGAGCAGTACTTC,CASSAITGGHSYEQYF
-,TRBV5-1,-,TRBJ2-6,TGCGCCAGCAGATCGTCTGGGGCCAACGTCCTGACTTTC,CASRSSGANVLTF
TRBD2,TRBV28,-,TRBJ2-7,TGTGCCAGCATCCCCGCAGGGACTAGCACCGAGCAGTACTTC,CASIPAGTSTEQYF
-,TRBV25-1,once,TRBJ2-2,TGTGCCAGCAGTGGGGGCTCTTCTTGGGCCGGGGAGCTGTTTTTT,CASSGGSSWAGELFF
TRBD1,TRBV19,-,TRBJ1-5,TGTGCCAGTAGTATCGGACAGGTCCTTAATCAGCCCCAGCATTTT,CASSIGQVLNQPQHF
-,TRBV7-2,-,TRBJ1-5,TGTGCCAGCAGCCCCAGCGGTCAGCCCCAGCATTTT,CASSPSGQPQHF
TRBD2,TRBV6-4,-,TRBJ2-1,TGTGCCAGCAGTGATGGCGGGGGGGCGTTGGATGAGCAGTTCTTC,CASSDGGGALDEQFF
-,TRBV7-8,-,TRBJ1-5,TGTGCCAGCAGCTTAGCCCAGGGAAGCAATCAGCCCCAGCATTTT,CASSLAQGSNQPQHF
-,TRBV5-6,-,TRBJ2-2,TGTGCCAGCAGCTTGGTACGGCCAGGGAACACCGGGGAGCTGTTTTTT,CASSLVRPGNTGELFF
TRBD1,TRBV10-2,-,TRBJ2-2,TGCGCCAGCCGAGACAGGGGGCACGGGGAGCTGTTTTTT,CASRDRGHGELFF
-,TRBV10-1,-,TRBJ1-1,TGCGCCAGCAGTGCGCTCAGACGGGGCACTGAAGCTTTCTTT,CASSALRRGTEAFF
TRBD1,TRBV7-9,-,TRBJ1-1,TGTGCCAGCAGCCCGCGACAGGGTAGGACTGAAGCTTTCTTT,CASSPRQGRTEAFF
-,TRBV18,-,TRBJ1-1,TGTGCCAGCTCACCAGTCTCAAAAACAGGGATTGCTATGAACACTGAAGCTTTCTTT,CASSPVSKTGIAMNTEAFF
TRBD1,TRBV5-4,-,TRBJ2-1,TGTGCCAGCAGCTTCAAGGGGGCGGCAAATGAGCAGTTCTTC,CASSFKGAANEQFF
-,TRBV28,-,TRBJ2-7,TGTGCCAGCAGTCTCCGGGACACCTACGAGCAGTACTTC,CASSLRDTYEQYF
-,TRBV7-9,-,TRBJ1-4,TGTGCCAGCAGCGAGCGTAGTGGCGAAAAACTGTTTTTT,CASSERSGEKLFF
-,TRBV9,few,TRBJ1-1,TGTGCCAGCAGCTCCTGGGGAGAGAACACTGAAGCTTTCTTT,CASSSWGENTEAFF
TRBD1,TRBV28,-,TRBJ1-5,TGTGCCAGCAGTTCAGGACAGGGTAGGGATCAGCCCCAGCATTTT,CASSSGQGRDQPQHF
-,TRBV13,-,TRBJ1-1,TGTGCCAGCAGCTTAGGCCGGGGGGAAGCTTTCTTT,CASSLGRGEAFF